Listed below are T cell receptor beta chains from one sample, sequenced in a study of T cells after yellow fever vaccination. TCRdb reanalysed the 5' RACE reads using MiXCR and keeps one entry per CDR3 protein. The data hold about 200,000 distinct CDR3 sequences, with approximately 3.3% observed a single time. The material was CD4+ T cells sorted from PBMCs, obtained 10 days after the yellow fever booster vaccination. These receptor sequences come from a man younger than 35 who received the YFV17D yellow fever vaccine. Both conserved end residues are part of each CDR3. A D gene is named only where the DNA matches it firmly. Size is omitted from some rows. Given values are once, few, many or a class for expanded clones.

J gene: TRBJ2-4
clone size: few
V gene: TRBV19
D gene: NA
CDR3 DNA: TGTGCCAGTAGTATTAGGCAGGGCTCCTTAGCCAAAAACATTCAGTACTTC
CDR3 protein: CASSIRQGSLAKNIQYF

J gene: TRBJ2-3
clone size: many
V gene: TRBV12-3/TRBV12-4
D gene: NA
CDR3 DNA: TGTGCCAGCAGTTTGTCCCGGCTGGATACGCAGTATTTT
CDR3 protein: CASSLSRLDTQYF

J gene: TRBJ2-5
clone size: many
V gene: TRBV5-5
D gene: NA
CDR3 DNA: TGTGCCAGCAGCTTGGCCGGGAACGAGGGGGAGACCCAGTACTTC
CDR3 protein: CASSLAGNEGETQYF

J gene: TRBJ1-5
clone size: many
V gene: TRBV7-6
D gene: TRBD1
CDR3 DNA: TGTGCCAGCAGCTTAGGGACAGGGTTACAGCCCCAGCATTTT
CDR3 protein: CASSLGTGLQPQHF

J gene: TRBJ2-3
clone size: NA
V gene: TRBV6-2/TRBV6-3
D gene: NA
CDR3 DNA: TGTGCCAGCAGTTCGCCCCGGCAGGCAGGGAGACCAGATACGCAGTATTTT
CDR3 protein: CASSSPRQAGRPDTQYF

J gene: TRBJ1-1
clone size: few
V gene: TRBV7-9
D gene: NA
CDR3 DNA: TGTGCCAGCAGCTCTCAGGGAGACACTGAAGCTTTCTTT
CDR3 protein: CASSSQGDTEAFF

J gene: TRBJ2-3
clone size: many
V gene: TRBV3-1
D gene: NA
CDR3 DNA: TGTGCCAGCAGCCAAGAACCCTGGACTGGATATACGCAGTATTTT
CDR3 protein: CASSQEPWTGYTQYF

J gene: TRBJ1-5
clone size: many
V gene: TRBV5-1
D gene: NA
CDR3 DNA: TGCGCCAGCAGCTTGAGGCCAGGGCTAAGTCAGCCCCAGCATTTT
CDR3 protein: CASSLRPGLSQPQHF

J gene: TRBJ2-1
clone size: many
V gene: TRBV5-1
D gene: NA
CDR3 DNA: TGCGCCAGCAGCTTAGAATCCTACAATGAGCAGTTCTTC
CDR3 protein: CASSLESYNEQFF

J gene: TRBJ2-1
clone size: many
V gene: TRBV11-2
D gene: NA
CDR3 DNA: TGTGCCAGTGAGGAGAGCTCCTACAATGAGCAGTTCTTC
CDR3 protein: CASEESSYNEQFF

J gene: TRBJ1-1
clone size: many
V gene: TRBV7-2
D gene: NA
CDR3 DNA: TGTGCCAGCAGCAGCCCCAGGGGTAGCACTGAAGCTTTCTTT
CDR3 protein: CASSSPRGSTEAFF

J gene: TRBJ2-1
clone size: NA
V gene: TRBV28
D gene: TRBD1
CDR3 DNA: TGTGCCACTCTCCGAGGGGACAGAATCTACGATGAGCAGTTCTTC
CDR3 protein: CATLRGDRIYDEQFF

J gene: TRBJ1-1
clone size: few
V gene: TRBV18
D gene: NA
CDR3 DNA: TGTGCCAGCTCACCAGGAGGGGTTGAAGCTTTCTTT
CDR3 protein: CASSPGGVEAFF

J gene: TRBJ1-1
clone size: many
V gene: TRBV7-9
D gene: NA
CDR3 DNA: TGTGCCAGCAGCTCACAGGGATACACTGAAGCTTTCTTT
CDR3 protein: CASSSQGYTEAFF

J gene: TRBJ2-5
clone size: many
V gene: TRBV3-1
D gene: NA
CDR3 DNA: TGTGCCAGCAGCCAAAATTTAGAGACCCAGTACTTC
CDR3 protein: CASSQNLETQYF

J gene: TRBJ1-1
clone size: NA
V gene: TRBV18
D gene: NA
CDR3 DNA: TGTGCCAGCTCTGCGTTAATGGGAACTGAAGCTTTCTTT
CDR3 protein: CASSALMGTEAFF

J gene: TRBJ1-1
clone size: few
V gene: TRBV4-2
D gene: TRBD1
CDR3 DNA: TGTGCCAGCAGCCAAGCGGACAGGGAACGCGCTGAAGCTTTCTTT
CDR3 protein: CASSQADRERAEAFF

J gene: TRBJ2-3
clone size: NA
V gene: TRBV20-1
D gene: NA
CDR3 DNA: TGCAGTTCGTCGGGGACACACAGCACAGATACGCAGTATTTT
CDR3 protein: CSSSGTHSTDTQYF

J gene: TRBJ2-7
clone size: many
V gene: TRBV30
D gene: TRBD2
CDR3 DNA: TGTGCCTGGAGTGTCTTAGCGGGTTCCTACGAGCAGTACTTC
CDR3 protein: CAWSVLAGSYEQYF

J gene: TRBJ1-3
clone size: few
V gene: TRBV20-1
D gene: NA
CDR3 DNA: TGCAGTGCTAGTCGGGATTCTGGAAACACCATATATTTT
CDR3 protein: CSASRDSGNTIYF

J gene: TRBJ2-3
clone size: few
V gene: TRBV7-2
D gene: NA
CDR3 DNA: TGTGCCAGCAGCCCCTCGCGGGGAAGGGATACGCAGTATTTT
CDR3 protein: CASSPSRGRDTQYF

J gene: TRBJ2-5
clone size: NA
V gene: TRBV7-9
D gene: NA
CDR3 DNA: TGTGCCAGCAGCTTAGAAACCCAAGAGACCCAGTACTTC
CDR3 protein: CASSLETQETQYF

J gene: TRBJ1-5
clone size: NA
V gene: TRBV3-1
D gene: NA
CDR3 DNA: TGTGCCAGCAGCCAAGGGCCGGATAGCAATCAGCCCCAGCATTTT
CDR3 protein: CASSQGPDSNQPQHF

J gene: TRBJ2-5
clone size: many
V gene: TRBV7-2
D gene: NA
CDR3 DNA: TGTGCCAGCAGCTTAGTCATAGGCAGTCAAGAGACCCAGTACTTC
CDR3 protein: CASSLVIGSQETQYF

J gene: TRBJ2-3
clone size: NA
V gene: TRBV20-1
D gene: NA
CDR3 DNA: TGCAGTGCTAGAAGCTTGGGGGCCGGGACTAGCACAGATACGCAGTATTTT
CDR3 protein: CSARSLGAGTSTDTQYF

J gene: TRBJ2-3
clone size: NA
V gene: TRBV2
D gene: NA
CDR3 DNA: TGTGCCAGCAGTGACCGTGGGACGCAGTATTTT
CDR3 protein: CASSDRGTQYF

J gene: TRBJ1-1
clone size: many
V gene: TRBV7-6
D gene: NA
CDR3 DNA: TGTGCCAGCAGCTTGTGGGGATGGAACACTGAAGCTTTCTTT
CDR3 protein: CASSLWGWNTEAFF

J gene: TRBJ2-7
clone size: few
V gene: TRBV7-2
D gene: TRBD1
CDR3 DNA: TGTGCCAGCAGCGCTAGTGGGACAGGGTACGAGCAGTACTTC
CDR3 protein: CASSASGTGYEQYF

J gene: TRBJ2-5
clone size: few
V gene: TRBV20-1
D gene: NA
CDR3 DNA: TGCAGTGCTAGTCCCCTAGCCGTTGGGAAAGAGACCCAGTACTTC
CDR3 protein: CSASPLAVGKETQYF

J gene: TRBJ1-1
clone size: many
V gene: TRBV7-2
D gene: NA
CDR3 DNA: TGTGCCAGCAGCATTAGTGTTGACACTGAAGCTTTCTTT
CDR3 protein: CASSISVDTEAFF

J gene: TRBJ1-5
clone size: many
V gene: TRBV7-2
D gene: NA
CDR3 DNA: TGTGCCAGCAGCTGGGTCAACAATCAGCCCCAGCATTTT
CDR3 protein: CASSWVNNQPQHF

J gene: TRBJ2-3
clone size: few
V gene: TRBV4-2
D gene: NA
CDR3 DNA: TGTGCCAGCAGCCCCGAACCCAGTTCTAGCACAGATACGCAGTATTTT
CDR3 protein: CASSPEPSSSTDTQYF

J gene: TRBJ2-1
clone size: many
V gene: TRBV11-2
D gene: TRBD1
CDR3 DNA: TGTGCCAGCAGCCGGGACAGGGCAGACGAGCAGTTCTTC
CDR3 protein: CASSRDRADEQFF

J gene: TRBJ1-1
clone size: many
V gene: TRBV7-6
D gene: NA
CDR3 DNA: TGTGCCAGCAGCCGGGGCGTCATGAACACTGAAGCTTTCTTT
CDR3 protein: CASSRGVMNTEAFF

J gene: TRBJ2-4
clone size: NA
V gene: TRBV6-2/TRBV6-3
D gene: NA
CDR3 DNA: TGTGCCAGCAGTTACTCGGACGGTGGATACATTCAGTACTTC
CDR3 protein: CASSYSDGGYIQYF

J gene: TRBJ1-2
clone size: many
V gene: TRBV4-1
D gene: TRBD1
CDR3 DNA: TGCGCCAGCAGCCAATCGACAGGGTCCTCTGGCTACACCTTC
CDR3 protein: CASSQSTGSSGYTF

J gene: TRBJ1-2
clone size: NA
V gene: TRBV5-6
D gene: NA
CDR3 DNA: TGTGCCAGCAGGACCAGGGATGGCTACACCTTC
CDR3 protein: CASRTRDGYTF

J gene: TRBJ1-1
clone size: NA
V gene: TRBV7-2
D gene: NA
CDR3 DNA: TGTGCCAGCAGTAAGAGCTTGAACACTGAAGCTTTCTTT
CDR3 protein: CASSKSLNTEAFF

J gene: TRBJ1-1
clone size: many
V gene: TRBV7-2
D gene: NA
CDR3 DNA: TGTGCCAGCACCCGGGACGGCAACACTGAAGCTTTCTTT
CDR3 protein: CASTRDGNTEAFF

J gene: TRBJ2-1
clone size: many
V gene: TRBV20-1
D gene: NA
CDR3 DNA: TGCAGTGCTAGTGAGGGATACTACAATGAGCAGTTCTTC
CDR3 protein: CSASEGYYNEQFF